A single sample gave rise to the 8 T cell receptor beta chains below, sequenced in a study of response to subunit inactivated influenza vaccine. Via MiXCR, TCRdb re-called the RT-PCR reads, giving one row per CDR3 protein. The data contain approximately 480,000 distinct CDR3 sequences, 11% of them singletons. Specimen: PBMCs from blood, collected roughly 45 days after vaccination. The receptor set was obtained from a man between 50 and 59 years old who received an inactivated influenza vaccine.

J is TRBJ2-5 and V is TRBV7-8, with D possibly TRBD2 on 5 matching bases. CDR1 SGHVS and CDR2 FQNEAQ come from the germline V gene. The CDR3 runs to 17 residues. Trimming pared 0 bases from V and 3 bases from J, leaving 17 bases between. The CDR3 spells CASSLALFIPGKETQYF. CDR3 sequence (DNA): TGTGCCAGCAGCTTAGCTCTTTTCATCCCGGGAAAAGAGACCCAGTACTTC.

This clonotype was recorded a few times. The genes are TRBV11-2 and TRBJ2-1; 7 bases are shared with TRBD1. The germline gives CDR1 SGHAT, CDR2 FQNNGV. J lost 5 bases, V lost 5 bases, and 3 bases had no gene match. The length of the CDR3 is 13 residues. CDR3 in amino acids: CASSGQAHNEQFF. The CDR3 region has the DNA TGTGCCAGCAGCGGACAGGCCCACAATGAGCAGTTCTTC.

This clonotype was found a few times. The chain uses TRBV4-3 and TRBJ2-3; 8 bases agree with TRBD2. CDR3 size: 16 residues. Germline lookup yields CDR1 LGHNA and CDR2 YSLEER. The trim removed 0 bases at V and 5 bases at J, leaving 7 bases unmatched. CDR3 protein: CASSQDLGGGIDTQYF. The CDR3 DNA sequence: TGCGCCAGCAGCCAAGATCTGGGCGGGGGGATAGATACGCAGTATTTT.

This clonotype has only a few counts. V is TRBV12-3 or TRBV12-4 and J is TRBJ1-5, with 8 positions matching TRBD1. CDR3 length equals 15 residues. V was clipped by 6 bases and J by 6 bases; unmatched bases: 10. CDR3 amino acids: CASSPNRGGGQPQHF. CDR3 bases: TGTGCCAGCAGCCCAAACAGGGGGGGAGGTCAGCCCCAGCATTTT.

This clonotype came up many times. This chain links TRBV4-3 with TRBJ2-5, with TRBD2 matching over 13 bases. Losses at the gene ends were 4 bases for V and 2 bases for J; bases not matched to a gene: 7. The germline CDR1 and CDR2 sequences are LGHNA and YSLEER. CDR3 size: 17 residues. The CDR3: CASSPRLAGGTQETQYF. The CDR3 DNA follows: TGCGCCAGCAGCCCCCGACTAGCGGGAGGTACACAAGAGACCCAGTACTTC.

This clonotype has a count of ten or more. This sequence joins TRBV5-1 and TRBJ1-1; a possible D gene is TRBD1 (6 bases). CDR1 and CDR2 from the germline V gene are SGHRS and YFSETQ. The CDR3 loop spans 13 amino acids. V lost 4 bases and J 1 base, leaving 8 bases between the germline ends. The CDR3 is CASSEQGNTEAFF. The CDR3 DNA reads TGCGCCAGCAGCGAACAGGGGAACACTGAAGCTTTCTTT.

The chain uses TRBV7-2 and TRBJ2-3, with D unresolved. With 3 bases removed from V and 9 bases from J, the gap between germline ends came to 16 bases. The germline V gene encodes CDR1 SGHTA and CDR2 FQGNSA. The length of the CDR3 is 14 residues. The CDR3 loop reads CASSLGQAEGTQYF. The CDR3 nucleotides read TGTGCCAGCAGCTTGGGTCAGGCCGAAGGAACGCAGTATTTT.

The sample holds a few counts of this clonotype. In DNA, the CDR3 is TGTGCCAGCAGCTCCCAGCCACGACCCCAAGAGACCCAGTACTTC. It specifies CASSSQPRPQETQYF. This chain joins TRBV5-6 and TRBJ2-5, with D uncertain. Germline V CDR1 and CDR2: SGHDT, YYEEEE. This CDR3 is 15 amino acids long. V was pared by 3 bases and J by 1 base, with 13 bases between.